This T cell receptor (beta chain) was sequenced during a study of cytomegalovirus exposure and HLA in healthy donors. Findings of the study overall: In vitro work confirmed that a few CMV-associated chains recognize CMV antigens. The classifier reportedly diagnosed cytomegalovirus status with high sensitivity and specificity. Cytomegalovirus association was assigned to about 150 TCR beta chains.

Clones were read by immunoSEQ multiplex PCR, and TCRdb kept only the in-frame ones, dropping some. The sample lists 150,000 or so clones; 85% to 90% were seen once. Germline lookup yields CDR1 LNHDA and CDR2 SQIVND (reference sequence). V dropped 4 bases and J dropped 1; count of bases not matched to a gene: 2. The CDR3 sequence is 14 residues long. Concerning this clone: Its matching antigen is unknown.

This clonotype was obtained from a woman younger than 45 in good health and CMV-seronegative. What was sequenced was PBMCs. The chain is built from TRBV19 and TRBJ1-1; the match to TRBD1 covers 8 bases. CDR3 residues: CASSTGGGNTEAFF. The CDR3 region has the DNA TGTGCCAGTAGTACAGGGGGCGGGAACACTGAAGCTTTCTTT.